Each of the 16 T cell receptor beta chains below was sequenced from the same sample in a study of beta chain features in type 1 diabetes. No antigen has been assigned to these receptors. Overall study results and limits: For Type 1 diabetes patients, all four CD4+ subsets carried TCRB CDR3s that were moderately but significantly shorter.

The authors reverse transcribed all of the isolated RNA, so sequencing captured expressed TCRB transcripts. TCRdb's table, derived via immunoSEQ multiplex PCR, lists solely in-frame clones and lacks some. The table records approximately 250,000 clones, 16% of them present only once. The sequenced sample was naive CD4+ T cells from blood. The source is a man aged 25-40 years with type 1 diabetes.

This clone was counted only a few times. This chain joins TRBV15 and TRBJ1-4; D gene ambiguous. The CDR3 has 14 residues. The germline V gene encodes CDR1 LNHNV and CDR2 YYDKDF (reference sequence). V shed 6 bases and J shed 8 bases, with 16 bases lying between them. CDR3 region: CATRFGGGEEKLFF. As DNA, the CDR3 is TGTGCCACCAGATTCGGAGGAGGCGAAGAAAAACTGTTTTTT.

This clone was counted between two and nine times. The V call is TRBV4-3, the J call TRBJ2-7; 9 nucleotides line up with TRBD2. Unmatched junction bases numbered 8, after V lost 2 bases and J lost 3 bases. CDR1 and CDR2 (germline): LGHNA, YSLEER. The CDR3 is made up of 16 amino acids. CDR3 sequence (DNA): TGCGCCAGCAGCCAACAATTTAGCGGGAGTAGCTACGAGCAGTACTTC. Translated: CASSQQFSGSSYEQYF.

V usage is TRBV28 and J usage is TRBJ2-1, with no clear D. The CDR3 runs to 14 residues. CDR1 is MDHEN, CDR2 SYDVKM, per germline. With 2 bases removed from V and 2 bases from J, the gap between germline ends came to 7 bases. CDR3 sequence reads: CASSLSIPYNEQFF. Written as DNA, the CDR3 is TGTGCCAGCAGTTTAAGTATCCCCTACAATGAGCAGTTCTTC.

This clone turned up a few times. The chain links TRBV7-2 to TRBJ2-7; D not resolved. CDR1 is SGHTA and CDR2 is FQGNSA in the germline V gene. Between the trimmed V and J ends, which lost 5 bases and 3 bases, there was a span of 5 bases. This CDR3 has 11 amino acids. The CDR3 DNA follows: TGTGCCAGCAGCCGATTCTACGAGCAGTACTTC. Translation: CASSRFYEQYF. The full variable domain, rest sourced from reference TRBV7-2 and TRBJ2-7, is GAGVSQSPSNKVTEKGKDVELRCDPISGHTALYWYRQSLGQGLEFLIYFQGNSAPDKSGLPSDRFSAERTGGSVSTLTIQRTQQEDSAVYLCASSRFYEQYFGPGTRLTVT.

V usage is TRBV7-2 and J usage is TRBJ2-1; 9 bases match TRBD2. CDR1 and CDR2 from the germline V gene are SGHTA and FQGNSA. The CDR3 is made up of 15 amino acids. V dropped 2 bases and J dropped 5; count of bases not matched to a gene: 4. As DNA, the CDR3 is TGTGCCAGCAGCTTACGTAGCGGGGGAAACAATGAGCAGTTCTTC. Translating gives CASSLRSGGNNEQFF.

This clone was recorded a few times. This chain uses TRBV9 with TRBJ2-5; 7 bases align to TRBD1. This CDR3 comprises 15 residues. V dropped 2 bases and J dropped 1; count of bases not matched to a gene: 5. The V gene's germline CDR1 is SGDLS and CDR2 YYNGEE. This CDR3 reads CASSVMTGIQETQYF. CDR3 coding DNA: TGTGCCAGCAGCGTCATGACAGGGATCCAAGAGACCCAGTACTTC.

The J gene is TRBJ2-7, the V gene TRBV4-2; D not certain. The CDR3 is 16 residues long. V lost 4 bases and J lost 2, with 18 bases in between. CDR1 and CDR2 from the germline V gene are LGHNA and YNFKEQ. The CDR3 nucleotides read TGTGCCAGCAGCCTCAACCAGGCCTCCGTAGCCTACGAGCAGTACTTC. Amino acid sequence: CASSLNQASVAYEQYF.

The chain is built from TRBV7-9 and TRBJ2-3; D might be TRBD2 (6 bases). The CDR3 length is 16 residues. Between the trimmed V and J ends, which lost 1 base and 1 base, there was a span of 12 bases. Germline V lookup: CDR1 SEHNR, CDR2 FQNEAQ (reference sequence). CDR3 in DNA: TGTGCCAGCAGCTTAGGTAGCGGCTACCGCACAGATACGCAGTATTTT. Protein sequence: CASSLGSGYRTDTQYF.

CDR3 bases: TGTGCCACCAGCGGCCGGGACACCGTTAACTATGGCTACACCTTC. It is translated as CATSGRDTVNYGYTF. This chain links TRBV15 with TRBJ1-2; maybe TRBD1 (6 bases). CDR1 LNHNV and CDR2 YYDKDF come from the germline V gene (reference sequence). The CDR3 is 15 amino acids. The V and J ends lost 5 bases and 1 base respectively, with 14 bases between them.

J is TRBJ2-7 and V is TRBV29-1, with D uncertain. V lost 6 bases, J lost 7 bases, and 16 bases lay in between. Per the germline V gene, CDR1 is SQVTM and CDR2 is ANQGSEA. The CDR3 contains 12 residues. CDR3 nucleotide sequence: TGCAGCGTGATAAATGGTCCCTGGGAGCAGTACTTC. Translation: CSVINGPWEQYF.

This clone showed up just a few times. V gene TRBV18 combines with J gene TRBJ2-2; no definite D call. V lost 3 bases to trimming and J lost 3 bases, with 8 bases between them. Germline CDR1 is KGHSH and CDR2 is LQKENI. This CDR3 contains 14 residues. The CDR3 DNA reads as TGTGCCAGCTCACCGCTGACCGACACCGGGGAGCTGTTTTTT. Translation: CASSPLTDTGELFF.

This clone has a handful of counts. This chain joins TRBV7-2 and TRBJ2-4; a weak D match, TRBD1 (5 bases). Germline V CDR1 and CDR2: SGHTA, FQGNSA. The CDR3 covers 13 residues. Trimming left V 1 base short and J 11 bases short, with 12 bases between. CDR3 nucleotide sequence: TGTGCCAGCAGCTTAGGCGGCAGGGTTGTTCAGTACTTC. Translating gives CASSLGGRVVQYF. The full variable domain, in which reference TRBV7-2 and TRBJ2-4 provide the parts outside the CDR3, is GAGVSQSPSNKVTEKGKDVELRCDPISGHTALYWYRQSLGQGLEFLIYFQGNSAPDKSGLPSDRFSAERTGGSVSTLTIQRTQQEDSAVYLCASSLGGRVVQYFGAGTRLSVL.

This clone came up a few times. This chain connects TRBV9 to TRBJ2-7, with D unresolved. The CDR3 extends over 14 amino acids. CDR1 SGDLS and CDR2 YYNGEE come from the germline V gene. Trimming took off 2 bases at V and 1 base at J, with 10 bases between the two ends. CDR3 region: CASSVERTSYEQYF. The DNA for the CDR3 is TGTGCCAGCAGCGTGGAAAGGACGTCCTACGAGCAGTACTTC.

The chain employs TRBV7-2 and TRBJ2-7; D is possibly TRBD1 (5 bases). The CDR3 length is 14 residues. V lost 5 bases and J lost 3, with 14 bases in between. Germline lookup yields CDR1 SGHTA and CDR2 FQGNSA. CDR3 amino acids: CASSTGGLNYEQYF. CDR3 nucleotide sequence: TGTGCCAGCAGCACAGGTGGCTTGAACTACGAGCAGTACTTC.

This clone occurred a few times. The DNA for the CDR3 is TGTGCCAGCAGCTTCGGGGAACTGTCCTACAATGAGCAGTTCTTC. Encoded protein: CASSFGELSYNEQFF. This rearrangement joins TRBV7-9 to TRBJ2-1; D might be TRBD2 (5 bases). CDR1 and CDR2 from the germline V gene are SEHNR and FQNEAQ (reference sequence). Trimming stripped 3 bases from V and 1 base from J, with 10 bases between. This CDR3 spans 15 amino acids.

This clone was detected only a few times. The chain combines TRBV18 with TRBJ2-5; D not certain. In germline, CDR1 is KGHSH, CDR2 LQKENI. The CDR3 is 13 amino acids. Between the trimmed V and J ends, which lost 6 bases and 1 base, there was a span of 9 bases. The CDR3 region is CASSPTIQETQYF. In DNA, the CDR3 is TGTGCCAGCTCCCCCACGATCCAAGAGACCCAGTACTTC.